The present T cell receptor (beta chain) was sequenced within a study of radiation and T cells in renal cell carcinoma. Looking at the study overall: Nephrectomy followed 15 Gy stereotactic body radiation by 4 weeks.

Repertoires were generated with immunoSEQ multiplex PCR, while TCRdb's copy carries only in-frame clones and drops some. This sample yields 140,000 to 150,000 clones, of which about 88% are seen a single time; about 4% belongs to the top ten. Time point indicated: baseline pretreatment blood. The treatment denotes: 15 Gy SBRT to primary tumor, nephrectomy 4 weeks later. Trimming at V came to 6 bases and at J to 7 bases, leaving 7 bases not matched to a gene. Germline V gene sequence: CDR1 MNHNS, CDR2 SASEGT. The CDR3 has 14 residues. The clonotype comes from a woman between 65 and 79 years old with renal cell carcinoma. This sequence joins TRBV6-1 and TRBJ1-4, with 8 bases aligning to TRBD1. The material was blood, obtained from a patient whose treatment included radiotherapy and nephrectomy. CDR3 sequence reads: CASSPWTGTEKLFF. The DNA of the CDR3 is TGTGCCAGCAGCCCTTGGACAGGGACTGAAAAACTGTTTTTT.